The clone carrying this T cell receptor beta chain was counted only a few times. Its antigen remains unknown. TCRdb used MiXCR to reprocess the 5' RACE reads, holding one entry per CDR3 protein. The sample yields tens of thousands of distinct CDR3 sequences, 10% to 15% seen once. Sample time point: sample taken at primary tumor resection. Whole RNA, which was extracted from tumor, nontumor lung tissue or frozen PBMC, was sequenced without any cell sorting. This sample is part of a study of spatial heterogeneity in lung cancer. Across the study: Sequences of the beta chain were consistently detected in greater numbers than alpha-chain sequences. Points from the study as a whole: Detection of ubiquitous tumor TCRs in blood was higher at resection than follow-up.

The CDR3 has 15 residues. Germline CDR1 GTSNPN, CDR2 SVGIG (reference sequence). Trimming took 0 bases from V and 2 from J; bases not matched to a gene: 2. This receptor was identified in a male donor with early-stage non-small cell lung cancer. This chain connects TRBV30 to TRBJ2-1, with 9 nucleotides matching TRBD2. The starting material was PBMCs, obtained at surgery. The CDR3 nucleotides read TGTGCCTGGAGTGTAGGGACTAGCCCCTACAATGAGCAGTTCTTC. Protein product: CAWSVGTSPYNEQFF.